The T cell receptor (beta chain) under discussion was sequenced for a study of graft-versus-host responses after intestinal transplantation. About the study: For around 3 years after anti-thymocyte globulin induction, all recipients took tacrolimus and steroids. Whole-study results and caveats: Researchers found GvH clones in recipient marrow, and some showed up first in ileum or blood.

TCRdb keeps only in-frame clones here, not all; method: immunoSEQ multiplex PCR. The table has 95,000 to 150,000 clones, 85% to 95% seen once. Germline V lookup: CDR1 SGHNT, CDR2 YENEEA. V shed 0 bases and J shed 3 bases, with 12 bases lying between them. This CDR3 comprises 15 residues. On this clone itself: Its antigen is not known.

The receptor comes from a human donor who received an intestinal transplant. The sequencing used unstimulated CD8+ T cells sorted from spleen or lymph node cells, collected before intestinal transplant. The chain couples TRBV11-3 to TRBJ2-7; maybe TRBD2 (6 bases). DNA for the CDR3: TGTGCCAGCAGCTTAGAATGGGGGACTGGCTACGAGCAGTACTTC. It translates to CASSLEWGTGYEQYF. Full variable domain (remainder filled in from reference TRBV11-3 and TRBJ2-7): EAGVVQSPRYKIIEKKQPVAFWCNPISGHNTLYWYLQNLGQGPELLIRYENEEAVDDSQLPKDRFSAERLKGVDSTLKIQPAELGDSAVYLCASSLEWGTGYEQYFGPGTRLTVT.